The 3 T cell receptor beta chains reported below all come from one sample, sequenced in a study of T cells in Graves' hyperthyroidism and ophthalmopathy. Amplified regions were TCR beta CDR3 sequences from RNA transcripts. Carried out on the TCR CDR3, a first-round RT-PCR used the HTBI primer set. MiXCR was run by TCRdb on the multiplex PCR reads, yielding one entry per CDR3 protein. The sample holds 250,000 to 300,000 distinct CDR3 sequences; roughly 15% are singletons and the top ten take roughly 30%. Sample: blood. These receptors came from a woman in her forties or fifties with Graves' hyperthyroidism that later progressed to Graves' ophthalmopathy.

This clonotype was seen many times. The rearrangement uses TRBV27 and TRBJ1-6; tentatively, D is TRBD1 (6 bases). This CDR3 region has 17 residues. Per the germline V gene, CDR1 is MNHEY and CDR2 is SMNVEV (reference sequence). V lost 1 base and J 7 bases, leaving 17 bases between the germline ends. This CDR3 reads CASSLLAGGRWNSPLHF. The CDR3 nucleotides are TGTGCCAGCAGTTTATTAGCCGGGGGGCGCTGGAATTCACCCCTCCACTTT.

This sequence joins TRBV2 and TRBJ2-7, with D tentatively TRBD1 or TRBD2 (7 bases each). Germline-derived CDR1 and CDR2 are SNHLY and FYNNEI. Trimming took 4 bases from V and 6 from J, leaving 13 bases between them. The CDR3 is made up of 13 amino acids. The CDR3 loop reads CASSGGGGGEQYF. The CDR3 DNA is TGTGCCAGCAGTGGGGGAGGGGGCGGCGAGCAGTACTTC.

This clonotype has a count of ten or more. This chain connects TRBV24-1 to TRBJ2-3, with D uncertain. Germline assignment: CDR1 KGHDR and CDR2 SFDVKD. V lost 7 bases and J lost 2, with 9 bases in between. The CDR3 totals 13 residues. The CDR3 reads CATSPAHTDTQYF. In DNA, the CDR3 is TGTGCCACCAGCCCAGCCCACACAGATACGCAGTATTTT.